This T cell receptor (beta chain) was captured in a study of cytomegalovirus exposure and HLA in healthy donors (dated by TCRdb to 2015 to 2018). As for the study more broadly: In an earlier analysis of under 600 of the donors, about 260 Gb of sequence data and some 120 million unique TCR beta sequences from about 190 million T cells were reported. About 280 gigabases of sequencing data and roughly 90 million unique TCR sequences were included in an early release covering 550 to 650 HLA-typed donors. The genetic ancestry cluster associated with self-reported Caucasian donors included about 81% of the roughly 390 genotyped donors. The study was designed to test whether signatures of past pathogen exposure could be identified by cataloging public T cell receptors. Using immunosequencing, the study profiled T cell repertoires from fewer than 700 subjects and related those repertoires to cytomegalovirus serostatus. Along with the roughly 700-subject first cohort, a separate validation cohort of about 110 different subjects was used. High-throughput TCR immunosequencing, statistical association of individual TCRs with disease status, and machine learning were combined to predict cytomegalovirus infection status. A later analysis re-analyzed previously published TCR beta repertoires from 650 to 800 donors and added high-resolution HLA genotyping to study TCR occurrence patterns. Rather than using new phenotypic data, the later analysis identified candidate immune exposures from TCR beta sequences and from how often those sequences occurred across donors. An earlier analysis of around 580 of the donors used high-throughput TCR beta sequencing to judge whether each TCR beta V gene segment behaved as functional or pseudogenic. Alongside the repertoire data, information on donor age, sex, ethnicity and CMV serostatus was compiled. A later genetic analysis used genome-wide SNP genotypes for about three fifths of the roughly 700 donors, treating that subset as a discovery cohort. Every repertoire in the discovery cohort had been generated on one and the same sequencing platform. HLA typing covered class I and class II loci at four-digit resolution. Typing coverage varied by locus: about 620-630 donors for A, B, C, DRB1 and DQB1; roughly 520 for DQA1; about 570 for DPA1; 450 to 480 for DPB1. Because of strong linkage in the cohort, four or five DR-DQ haplotypes were treated as single units for association and clustering. Among roughly 400 genotyped donors of the cohort, an average of around 250,000 unique TCR beta nucleotide sequences was sequenced per donor, of which about 18% were non-productive.

CDR1 and CDR2 (ENHRY, SYGVKD) derive from the germline V gene. The CDR3 starts with the cysteine, ends with the phenylalanine, and has 11 residues. Solely the CDR3 DNA is kept, with 33 bases framed from the first base. Compared with germline, V lacks 11 bases and J lacks 6 bases; bases without a gene match: 5. The library came from the immunoSEQ multiplex PCR assay. The multiplex PCR relied on a mix of 60 forward primers for TCR Vbeta segments and 13 reverse primers for TCR Jbeta segments. The CDR3 region of rearranged TCR beta genes was amplified from genomic DNA with a multiplex PCR assay. The amplified TCR beta libraries were sequenced on the Illumina HiSeq System as 87-base-pair reads. The paper's data handling went like this. A later analysis counted approximately 76 million unique TCR beta chains across the 600 to 850 repertoires, and around 9.9 million of these chains were shared by at least two donors. Raw reads were error-corrected and collapsed into unique sequences by a nearest-neighbor algorithm in which closely related sequences were merged to remove PCR and sequencing errors. V, D and J gene segments were assigned by aligning CDR3 sequences to IMGT reference sequences. For a sequence to be retained, a match of at least six nucleotides to both a V gene segment and a J gene segment was required. A rearrangement counted as productive if the CDR3 had no stop codons and remained in frame with V and J, and every other rearrangement counted as non-productive. CDR3 was defined by IMGT convention, running from the second conserved V-encoded cysteine to the conserved J-encoded phenylalanine. The earlier analysis of some 550 of the donors excluded any sequence lacking an unambiguous match to a single V gene segment. An earlier analysis of 587 of the donors called V segments functional above 56.7% productive rearrangements and segregating when the between-donor standard deviation exceeded 5%. A statistical classification framework was developed to diagnose cytomegalovirus status using the catalog of TCR beta chain sequences. In a later analysis, V and J genes were assigned by comparing TCR nucleotide sequences against IMGT/GENE-DB human TR gene sequences. Using the TCRdist pipeline, a later analysis assigned CDR3 sequences along with most-parsimonious VDJ recombination scenarios. In a later analysis, every TCR beta chain was defined by the combination of its CDR3 amino acid sequence and its V-gene family, and reads without a unique V-gene family were dropped. As a way to deal with suspected cross-contamination and a sequencing artifact, a later analysis dropped over 550 nucleotide sequences that were highly shared and had low generation probability. For each public chain, a later analysis derived a clonal expansion index from normalized ranks of inferred template counts within each repertoire. In a later analysis, generation probabilities were computed using a VDJ recombination model fitted to out-of-frame rearrangements, and the results were checked against IGoR. Hypergeometric tests were used in a later analysis to score TCR-TCR, TCR-HLA and TCR-CMV co-occurrence, with a repertoire-size bias correction applied to the TCR pairs. False discovery rates were estimated in a later analysis by permuting HLA or CMV assignments 20 times. In a later analysis, co-occurring TCRs were grouped using DBSCAN, with TCRdist sequence similarity added in when clustering inside HLA-allele-positive subsets. Repertoires with fewer than 30,000 or more than 120,000 public chains, plus five repertoires with anomalous nucleotide sharing, were excluded from co-occurrence clustering. The source is immuneACCESS, and TCRdb retained only in-frame sequences with V and J called. Part of the clones is not carried over; for the studies checked, unresolved V genes explain less than half of this, and the remainder is unexplained. V and J calls and clone size are those listed in that table; D and trimming were worked out from the DNA. This sample lists some 98,000 clones; less than 9.5% were detected once. The biggest ten clones account for just over 5% of the sample.

General findings and caveats noted by the study authors: A later analysis found that HLA-associated TCR beta chains were more clonally expanded and had lower generation probabilities than equally common non-associated chains. Because some donors lacked HLA typing at each locus, the association tests relied only on the typed subset. When HLA alleles, especially DR and DQ, strongly co-occurred, TCR associations were difficult to assign to individual alleles. A later analysis reported that several top co-occurrence clusters appeared linked to parvovirus B19, influenza, CMV and Epstein-Barr virus. It was suggested by the authors that the approach could potentially be generalized to other disease states and immunological phenotypes. In a later analysis, most CMV-associated TCR beta chains were found to appear HLA-restricted, with HLA associations seemingly driven largely by CMV exposure. According to a later genetic analysis, donors in an Asian-associated ancestry cluster had fewer N-insertions in productive TCRs than the approximately 630-donor mean. V-gene and J-gene trimming of TCR beta chains was associated with a missense DCLRE1C variant in a later genetic analysis, and the association was replicated in an independent cohort. Roughly uniform sequencing depth across donors was assumed in presence/absence analyses, although this assumption may not hold. According to a later analysis, TCR association rates differed among HLA loci, with DRB1 alleles showing the most associated TCRs and HLA-C alleles showing the fewest. Because counts were too low, seventeen rarely observed V segments, including chromosome 9 orphons, were excluded from the earlier analysis of some 540 of the donors. Some IMGT-functional V segments, including TRBV6-2 and TRBV6-3, could not be distinguished by the 87-base-pair reads and were therefore excluded. A further reported finding was that TCR beta sequences accurately predicted the HLA-A and HLA-B alleles for most subjects in the first cohort. Broadly in line with IMGT annotations, most TCR beta V segments showed up in productive rearrangements about 90% or about 30% of the time in an earlier analysis of approximately 600 of the donors. The classifier was reported to diagnose cytomegalovirus status with high specificity and sensitivity in both the original and validation cohorts. A cluster of highly shared sequence variants was judged likely to be a technical artifact of the sequencing pipeline. The study gave a list of about 160 TCR beta chains associated with cytomegalovirus. In a later analysis, some 17,000 TCR beta sequences were associated with specific HLA alleles at a false discovery rate of 0.05. Most TCR sequences were observed very rarely across donors, whereas some public TCRs were present in many individuals. This cohort had only TCR beta chains sequenced, and the lack of alpha or paired-chain data limited which features could be detected. Linkage disequilibrium might explain the correlated functional status among segregating V segments, but an unknown experimental factor could not be ruled out. In vitro tests confirmed that a few of the cytomegalovirus-associated TCR beta chains recognize cytomegalovirus antigens. For the cohort, immune exposure information was limited to CMV serostatus.

The cohort was made up of 650 to 700 healthy bone marrow donors. At the time of sampling, all cohort members were nominally healthy, though unrecorded immune exposures were likely present. The donor was CMV seropositive and belonged to the group of more than 250 seropositive cohort members. A peripheral blood sample was collected from each donor, and TCR beta sequencing was performed on peripheral blood mononuclear cells. Genomic DNA extraction from the blood cell samples was performed with the Qiagen DNeasy Blood Extraction Kit. This clone was observed a few times. Which antigen it targets is not known. No much larger clone is present one base from it, and per-base qualities are unavailable.

The sequenced material came from PBMCs. This TCR came from a man in his fifties or sixties in good health and CMV-seropositive. The chain couples TRBV10-3 to TRBJ2-7, and TRBD1 matches 9 of the central bases. The sequenced DNA is TGTGCCGGCGGGACAGGGCCCGAGCAGTACTTC. This is translated as CAGGTGPEQYF.